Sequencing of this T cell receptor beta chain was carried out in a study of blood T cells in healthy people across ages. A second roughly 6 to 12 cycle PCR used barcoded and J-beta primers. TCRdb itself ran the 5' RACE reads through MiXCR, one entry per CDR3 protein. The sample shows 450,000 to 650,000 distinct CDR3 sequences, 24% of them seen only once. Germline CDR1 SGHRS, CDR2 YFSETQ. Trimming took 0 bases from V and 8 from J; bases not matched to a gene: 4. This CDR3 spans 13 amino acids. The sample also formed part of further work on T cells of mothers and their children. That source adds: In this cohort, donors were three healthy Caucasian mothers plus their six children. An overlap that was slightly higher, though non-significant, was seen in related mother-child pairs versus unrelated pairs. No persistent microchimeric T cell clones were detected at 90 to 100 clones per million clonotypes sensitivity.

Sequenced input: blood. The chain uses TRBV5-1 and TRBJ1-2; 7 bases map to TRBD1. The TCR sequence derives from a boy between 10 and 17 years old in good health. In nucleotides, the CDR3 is TGCGCCAGCAGCTTGGAAGGGGGCGAAGGCTACACCTTC. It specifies CASSLEGGEGYTF.